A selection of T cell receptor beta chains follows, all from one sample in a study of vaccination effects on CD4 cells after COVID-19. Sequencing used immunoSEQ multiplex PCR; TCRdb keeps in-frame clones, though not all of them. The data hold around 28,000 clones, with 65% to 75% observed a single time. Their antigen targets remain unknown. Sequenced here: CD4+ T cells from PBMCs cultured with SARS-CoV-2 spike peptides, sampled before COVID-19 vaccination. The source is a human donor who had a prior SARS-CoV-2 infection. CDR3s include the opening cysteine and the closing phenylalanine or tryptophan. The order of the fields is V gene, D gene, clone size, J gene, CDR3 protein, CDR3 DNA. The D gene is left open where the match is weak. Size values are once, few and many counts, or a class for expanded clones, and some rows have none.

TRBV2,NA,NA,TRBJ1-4,CASSWTPGDEKLFF,TGTGCCAGCTCCTGGACACCCGGGGACGAAAAACTGTTTTTT
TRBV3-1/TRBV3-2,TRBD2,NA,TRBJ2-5,CASSQDVGREETQYF,TGTGCCAGCAGCCAAGATGTAGGGAGGGAAGAGACCCAGTACTTC
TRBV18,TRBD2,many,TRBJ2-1,CASSPRLANNEQFF,TGTGCCAGCTCACCCAGACTAGCGAACAATGAGCAGTTCTTC
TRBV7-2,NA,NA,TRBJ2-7,CASSLAVAVSYEQYF,TGTGCCAGCAGCTTAGCGGTGGCGGTTTCCTACGAGCAGTACTTC
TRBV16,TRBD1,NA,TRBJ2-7,CASSPDRANSYEQYF,TGTGCCAGCAGCCCTGACAGGGCAAACTCCTACGAGCAGTACTTC
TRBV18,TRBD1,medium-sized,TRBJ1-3,CASSRGTGEGSSGNTIYF,TGTGCCAGCTCACGGGGGACAGGGGAAGGCTCCTCTGGAAACACCATATATTTT
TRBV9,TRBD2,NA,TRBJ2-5,CASAQAGGPIETQYF,TGTGCCAGCGCGCAAGCGGGGGGGCCAATAGAGACCCAGTACTTC
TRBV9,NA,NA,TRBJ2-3,CASSVGYGGTDTQYF,TGTGCCAGCAGCGTAGGGTACGGTGGCACAGATACGCAGTATTTT
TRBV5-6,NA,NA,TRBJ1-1,CASSPVPRAGTEAFF,TGTGCCAGCAGCCCCGTACCTAGAGCCGGGACTGAAGCTTTCTTT
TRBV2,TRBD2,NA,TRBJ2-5,CATGTSGAEETQYF,TGTGCCACCGGGACTAGCGGGGCAGAAGAGACCCAGTACTTC
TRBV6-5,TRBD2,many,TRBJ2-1,CASEGLAGGHNEQFF,TGTGCCAGCGAGGGACTAGCGGGAGGGCACAATGAGCAGTTCTTC
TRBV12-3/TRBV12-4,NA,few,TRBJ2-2,CASSLGPSGELFF,TGTGCCAGCAGTTTAGGCCCCTCCGGGGAGCTGTTTTTT